These T cell receptor beta chains were read from a single sample in a study of spatial heterogeneity in lung cancer. TCRdb reprocessed the 5' RACE reads with MiXCR, giving one entry per CDR3 protein. The sample lists over 2,000 distinct CDR3 sequences; over 15% were seen once. Sequences were derived from lung tumor tissue, sampled at surgery. The source is a male donor with early-stage non-small cell lung cancer. The CDR3 runs from the conserved cysteine through the conserved F or W. Fields, in order: D gene, clone size, J gene, CDR3 length, V gene, CDR3 protein, CDR3 DNA. The D gene is left open where the match is weak. The size field is filled for only some rows; it gives once, few, many or a size class.

>NA|large|TRBJ2-1|13|TRBV11-2
CASSFIGANEQFF
TGTGCCAGCAGCTTTATTGGGGCAAATGAGCAGTTCTTC
>TRBD2|NA|TRBJ2-1|17|TRBV5-1
CASSWGTTPISYNEQFF
TGCGCCAGCAGCTGGGGGACTACCCCCATCTCCTACAATGAGCAGTTCTTC
>TRBD2|medium-sized|TRBJ2-6|17|TRBV4-3
CASSQDGGGSGANVLTF
TGCGCCAGCAGCCAAGATGGGGGGGGCTCTGGGGCCAACGTCCTGACTTTC
>NA|large|TRBJ1-6|16|TRBV14
CASSPQGIVYGSPLHF
TGTGCCAGCAGCCCACAGGGAATCGTGTATGGTTCACCCCTCCACTTT
>TRBD2|medium-sized|TRBJ2-5|15|TRBV6-2/TRBV6-3
CASSYPTSGRETQYF
TGTGCCAGCAGTTACCCCACTAGCGGGAGGGAGACCCAGTACTTC
>TRBD1|large|TRBJ1-5|15|TRBV7-9
CASSPDRAFDQPQHF
TGTGCCAGCAGCCCTGACAGGGCCTTCGATCAGCCCCAGCATTTT
>NA|few|TRBJ2-5|11|TRBV5-6
CASSLRETQYF
TGTGCCAGCAGCTTGAGGGAGACCCAGTACTTC
>NA|medium-sized|TRBJ2-3|12|TRBV29-1
CSAERGADTQYF
TGCAGCGCTGAAAGGGGAGCAGATACGCAGTATTTT
>NA|few|TRBJ1-2|15|TRBV4-3
CASSQAPQENYGYTF
TGCGCCAGCAGCCAAGCCCCACAGGAGAACTATGGCTACACCTTC
>TRBD2|NA|TRBJ2-2|15|TRBV9
CASSLGLVRTGELFF
TGTGCCAGCAGCCTAGGACTAGTGAGGACCGGGGAGCTGTTTTTT
>TRBD1|few|TRBJ2-2|14|TRBV18
CASSRQGDTGELFF
TGTGCCAGCTCACGACAGGGAGACACCGGGGAGCTGTTTTTT
>NA|medium-sized|TRBJ2-1|12|TRBV5-1
CASGLKYNEQFF
TGCGCCAGCGGACTGAAATACAATGAGCAGTTCTTC
>NA|large|TRBJ1-4|14|TRBV7-8
CASSLERFNEKLFF
TGTGCCAGCAGCTTAGAACGGTTTAATGAAAAACTGTTTTTT
>NA|large|TRBJ2-2|14|TRBV6-5
CASSYQQLTGELFF
TGTGCCAGCAGTTACCAACAGCTCACCGGGGAGCTGTTTTTT
>NA|medium-sized|TRBJ2-5|15|TRBV25-1
CASSERGRGEETQYF
TGTGCCAGCAGTGAACGCGGCAGGGGAGAAGAGACCCAGTACTTC
>TRBD2|medium-sized|TRBJ2-1|17|TRBV7-2
CASSPGTSGSSYNEQFF
TGTGCCAGCAGCCCCGGGACTAGCGGTAGCTCCTACAATGAGCAGTTCTTC
>NA|NA|TRBJ2-3|15|TRBV12-3/TRBV12-4
CASSTRQERTDTQYF
TGTGCCAGCAGTACGAGACAGGAACGGACAGATACGCAGTATTTT
>NA|medium-sized|TRBJ1-2|13|TRBV20-1
CSAARRGPYGYTF
TGCAGTGCTGCTCGGCGGGGACCCTATGGCTACACCTTC
>TRBD2|NA|TRBJ2-5|17|TRBV10-3
CAISDPSGGKVRETQYF
TGTGCCATCAGTGACCCTAGCGGGGGAAAGGTGCGGGAGACCCAGTACTTC
>TRBD1|few|TRBJ2-3|14|TRBV6-5
CASSRQGGTDTQYF
TGTGCCAGCAGTAGACAGGGGGGCACAGATACGCAGTATTTT
>NA|medium-sized|TRBJ2-7|12|TRBV5-1
CASQGPSYEQYF
TGCGCCAGCCAAGGGCCCTCCTACGAGCAGTACTTC
>NA|many|TRBJ1-1|13|TRBV6-5
CASSSQGGTEAFF
TGTGCCAGCAGTTCCCAGGGAGGCACTGAAGCTTTCTTT
>NA|large|TRBJ2-6|18|TRBV4-3
CASSQEDIQSSGANVLTF
TGCGCCAGCAGCCAAGAGGACATACAAAGCTCTGGGGCCAACGTCCTGACTTTC
>NA|medium-sized|TRBJ2-1|15|TRBV3-1
CASSQGSRPYNEQFF
TGTGCCAGCAGCCAAGGATCCAGGCCCTACAATGAGCAGTTCTTC
>NA|medium-sized|TRBJ2-3|13|TRBV4-1
CASSQGQPARQYF
TGCGCCAGCAGCCAAGGTCAGCCAGCCCGGCAGTATTTT
>NA|NA|TRBJ2-5|13|TRBV5-1
CASSLARGETQYF
TGCGCCAGCAGCTTGGCGCGAGGGGAGACCCAGTACTTC
>NA|NA|TRBJ2-2|11|TRBV29-1
CIATRPGELFF
TGCATCGCCACCCGGCCCGGGGAGCTGTTTTTT
>NA|large|TRBJ2-1|14|TRBV10-2
CASSDGGRWDEQFF
TGCGCCAGCAGTGACGGGGGGCGGTGGGATGAGCAGTTCTTC
>NA|medium-sized|TRBJ2-2|13|TRBV11-2
CASSRGASGELFF
TGTGCCAGCAGCAGGGGGGCATCCGGGGAGCTGTTTTTT
>TRBD2|once|TRBJ2-1|15|TRBV6-2/TRBV6-3
CASSYRLAGLNEQFF
TGTGCCAGCAGTTACCGGCTAGCGGGACTAAATGAGCAGTTCTTC
>TRBD1|NA|TRBJ2-7|16|TRBV28
CASSRPGGGISYEQYF
TGTGCCAGCAGCCGCCCAGGGGGCGGCATCTCCTACGAGCAGTACTTC
>TRBD1|medium-sized|TRBJ1-1|13|TRBV11-1
CASSTDRGIEAFF
TGTGCCAGCAGCACGGACAGGGGGATTGAAGCTTTCTTT
>NA|medium-sized|TRBJ1-6|16|TRBV5-4
CASRSGGVGYNSPLHF
TGTGCCAGCAGGTCGGGCGGGGTCGGATATAATTCACCCCTCCACTTT
>NA|medium-sized|TRBJ2-5|14|TRBV28
CASSSPGQQETQYF
TGTGCCAGCAGTTCACCGGGACAACAAGAGACCCAGTACTTC
>NA|medium-sized|TRBJ1-2|15|TRBV18
CASSPIPAGNYGYTF
TGTGCCAGCTCACCCATACCGGCAGGGAACTATGGCTACACCTTC
>TRBD1|medium-sized|TRBJ2-7|15|TRBV2
CASSGRQGTAYEQYF
TGTGCCAGCAGCGGCCGGCAGGGGACAGCCTACGAGCAGTACTTC
>NA|few|TRBJ2-1|13|TRBV27
CASSLRQTNEQFF
TGTGCCAGCAGTTTACGGCAGACCAATGAGCAGTTCTTC
>TRBD2|NA|TRBJ2-1|15|TRBV7-2
CASSLWTSAQNEQFF
TGTGCCAGCAGCCTATGGACTAGCGCCCAAAATGAGCAGTTCTTC
>NA|medium-sized|TRBJ1-5|13|TRBV5-5
CASSPSDFEPQHF
TGTGCCAGCAGCCCGTCGGATTTTGAGCCCCAGCATTTT
>TRBD1|NA|TRBJ2-5|16|TRBV7-9
CASSLGTGGYQETQYF
TGTGCCAGCAGCTTAGGCACAGGGGGATACCAAGAGACCCAGTACTTC
>TRBD1|medium-sized|TRBJ1-2|13|TRBV14
CASSPRQGGGYTF
TGTGCCAGCAGCCCACGACAGGGAGGTGGCTACACCTTC
>NA|medium-sized|TRBJ1-2|14|TRBV7-2
CASSFPQGQRGYTF
TGTGCCAGCAGCTTTCCACAGGGTCAGCGTGGCTACACCTTC
>TRBD1|NA|TRBJ2-2|16|TRBV7-8
CASSLLGQGQGGELFF
TGTGCCAGCAGCTTATTAGGACAGGGGCAAGGCGGGGAGCTGTTTTTT
>NA|few|TRBJ2-4|14|TRBV20-1
CSARSLLAKNIQYF
TGCAGTGCTAGAAGCCTACTAGCCAAAAACATTCAGTACTTC
>TRBD2|medium-sized|TRBJ2-1|17|TRBV20-1
CSARDPGSGSFRGEQFF
TGCAGTGCTAGAGATCCTGGTAGCGGGAGCTTTCGGGGTGAGCAGTTCTTC
>TRBD2|NA|TRBJ2-5|14|TRBV12-3/TRBV12-4
CASSLAGGAETQYF
TGTGCCAGCAGTTTGGCGGGAGGGGCAGAGACCCAGTACTTC
>NA|medium-sized|TRBJ2-1|11|TRBV5-1
CASSLENEQFF
TGCGCCAGCAGCTTGGAGAATGAGCAGTTCTTC
>NA|large|TRBJ2-7|14|TRBV6-5
CASSLFGTSGEQYF
TGTGCCAGCAGTCTCTTCGGGACCTCGGGGGAGCAGTACTTC
>TRBD1|NA|TRBJ1-6|15|TRBV5-4
CASSGTGDSNSPLHF
TGTGCCAGCAGCGGGACAGGGGACAGCAATTCACCCCTCCACTTT
>NA|medium-sized|TRBJ1-5|12|TRBV24-1
CATSDPNQPQHF
TGTGCCACCAGTGATCCAAATCAGCCCCAGCATTTT
>NA|many|TRBJ2-2|17|TRBV7-9
CASNPGWYPPQTGELFF
TGTGCCAGCAACCCCGGTTGGTACCCACCACAAACCGGGGAGCTGTTTTTT
>NA|medium-sized|TRBJ1-6|12|TRBV20-1
CSADSTNSPLHF
TGCAGTGCGGACAGTACGAATTCACCCCTCCACTTT
>TRBD1|medium-sized|TRBJ2-7|16|TRBV5-4
CASSRRTGSSPYEQYF
TGTGCCAGCAGCCGCCGGACAGGGTCTTCCCCCTACGAGCAGTACTTC
>NA|medium-sized|TRBJ1-1|15|TRBV30
CAWRFWGRGNTEAFF
TGTGCCTGGAGGTTCTGGGGGCGAGGGAACACTGAAGCTTTCTTT
>NA|medium-sized|TRBJ2-2|15|TRBV19
CASSTNQANTGELFF
TGTGCCAGTAGTACTAACCAGGCGAACACCGGGGAGCTGTTTTTT